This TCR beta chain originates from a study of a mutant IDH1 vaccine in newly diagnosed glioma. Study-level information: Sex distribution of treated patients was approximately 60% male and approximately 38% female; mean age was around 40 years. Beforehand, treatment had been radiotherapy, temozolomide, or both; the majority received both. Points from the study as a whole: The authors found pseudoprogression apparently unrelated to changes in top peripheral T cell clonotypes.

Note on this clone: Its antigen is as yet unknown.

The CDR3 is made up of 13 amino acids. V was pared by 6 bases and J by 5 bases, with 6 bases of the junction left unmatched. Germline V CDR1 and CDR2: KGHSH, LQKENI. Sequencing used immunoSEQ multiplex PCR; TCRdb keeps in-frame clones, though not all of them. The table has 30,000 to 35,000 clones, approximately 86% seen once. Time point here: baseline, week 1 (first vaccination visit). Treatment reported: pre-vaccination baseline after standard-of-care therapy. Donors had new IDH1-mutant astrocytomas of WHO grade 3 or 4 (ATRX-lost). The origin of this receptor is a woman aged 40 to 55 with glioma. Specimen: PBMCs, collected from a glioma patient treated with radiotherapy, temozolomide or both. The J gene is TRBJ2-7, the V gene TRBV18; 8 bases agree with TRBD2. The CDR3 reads CASSAGRGNEQYF. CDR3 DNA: TGTGCCAGCTCCGCCGGGAGGGGGAACGAGCAGTACTTC. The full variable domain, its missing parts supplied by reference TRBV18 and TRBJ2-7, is NAGVMQNPRHLVRRRGQEARLRCSPMKGHSHVYWYRQLPEEGLKFMVYLQKENIIDESGMPKERFSAEFPKEGPSILRIQQVVRGDSAAYFCASSAGRGNEQYFGPGTRLTVT.